This is a list of T cell receptor beta chains from one sample in a study of CD8 T cells in ankylosing spondylitis. TCRdb fed the 5' RACE reads into MiXCR, producing one record per CDR3 protein. The sample lists around 480,000 distinct CDR3 sequences, 17% occurring once. Sequencing was performed on blood, either unsorted or a sorted T cell fraction (not recorded which). The receptors were gathered from a male donor with ankylosing spondylitis. The CDR3 runs from the conserved cysteine through the conserved F or W. A D gene is named only where the DNA matches it firmly. Clone size appears in some rows only: once, few, many, or a class for an expanded clone.

>TRBJ2-7|TRBV6-1|.|TRBD2
CASRITSGPSYEQYF
TGTGCCAGCAGAATAACTAGCGGGCCCTCCTACGAGCAGTACTTC
>TRBJ1-5|TRBV6-1|.|.
CASSLGRGNQPQHF
TGTGCCAGCAGTCTTGGGAGGGGTAATCAGCCCCAGCATTTT
>TRBJ2-1|TRBV9|.|.
CASSDQANGDEQFF
TGTGCCAGCAGCGACCAGGCCAACGGGGATGAGCAGTTCTTC
>TRBJ2-7|TRBV7-8|few|.
CATARDTYEQYF
TGTGCCACCGCCCGGGACACTTACGAGCAGTACTTC
>TRBJ2-7|TRBV6-2/TRBV6-3|few|TRBD2
CASSIRTRYYEQYF
TGTGCCAGCAGTATAAGGACTAGGTACTACGAGCAGTACTTC
>TRBJ1-1|TRBV2|.|.
CASSLLRDRGTEAFF
TGTGCCAGCAGTCTCCTCAGGGACCGGGGCACTGAAGCTTTCTTT
>TRBJ2-3|TRBV25-1|.|.
CASSKGVTGDTQYF
TGTGCCAGCAGCAAGGGGGTGACAGGTGATACGCAGTATTTT
>TRBJ2-7|TRBV7-2|few|.
CASSLEARVSYEQYF
TGTGCCAGCAGCTTAGAGGCTAGGGTCTCCTACGAGCAGTACTTC
>TRBJ2-7|TRBV28|.|.
CASSPPGALHEQYF
TGTGCCAGCAGTCCCCCGGGGGCGCTTCACGAGCAGTACTTC
>TRBJ1-5|TRBV5-6|many|.
CASSKPGVNQPQHF
TGTGCCAGCAGTAAACCGGGGGTCAATCAGCCCCAGCATTTT
>TRBJ1-2|TRBV15|.|TRBD1
CATSRGGGGTTMPNYGYTF
TGTGCCACCAGCAGAGGTGGAGGGGGCACCACAATGCCTAACTATGGCTACACCTTC
>TRBJ1-1|TRBV5-1|.|.
CASSLDGHYTEAFF
TGCGCCAGCAGCTTGGATGGACACTACACTGAAGCTTTCTTT
>TRBJ2-1|TRBV20-1|few|.
CSARADNEQFF
TGCAGTGCTAGAGCCGACAATGAGCAGTTCTTC
>TRBJ2-5|TRBV29-1|few|TRBD2
CSGVRAGVETQYF
TGCAGCGGGGTCCGAGCGGGAGTAGAGACCCAGTACTTC
>TRBJ1-5|TRBV12-3/TRBV12-4|.|.
CASSRQREVPRTNQPQHF
TGTGCCAGCAGCCGCCAGCGAGAGGTACCAAGGACTAATCAGCCCCAGCATTTT
>TRBJ2-1|TRBV20-1|few|.
CSAQEASSYNEQFF
TGCAGTGCTCAAGAGGCTAGCAGTTACAATGAGCAGTTCTTC
>TRBJ2-2|TRBV7-3|few|TRBD2
CASNGAGGVRTGELFF
TGTGCCAGCAACGGAGCGGGGGGGGTCAGAACCGGGGAGCTGTTTTTT
>TRBJ2-3|TRBV11-1|.|TRBD2
CASSLGAWRESTDTQYF
TGTGCCAGCAGCTTAGGGGCCTGGCGGGAGAGCACAGATACGCAGTATTTT
>TRBJ2-7|TRBV5-1|.|TRBD1
CASSSDRGRAVYEQYF
TGCGCCAGCAGTTCGGACAGGGGGCGCGCGGTGTACGAGCAGTACTTC
>TRBJ2-5|TRBV5-1|many|.
CASSFRGSQQETQYF
TGCGCCAGCAGCTTCAGGGGCTCTCAACAAGAGACCCAGTACTTC
>TRBJ1-2|TRBV20-1|few|.
CSAKGDGRNYGYTF
TGCAGTGCTAAGGGGGACGGTCGTAACTATGGCTACACCTTC
>TRBJ2-5|TRBV20-1|many|.
CSAGTSGRQKETQYF
TGCAGTGCTGGAACCTCGGGACGGCAAAAAGAGACCCAGTACTTC
>TRBJ2-1|TRBV28|few|TRBD2
CASSPTPTSGGSYNEQFF
TGTGCCAGCAGTCCCACCCCGACTAGCGGGGGTTCCTACAATGAGCAGTTCTTC
>TRBJ2-7|TRBV10-3|many|TRBD1
CAISRQGGPYEQYF
TGTGCCATCAGCAGACAGGGCGGGCCCTACGAGCAGTACTTC
>TRBJ2-7|TRBV20-1|few|.
CSANDGTYEQYF
TGCAGTGCCAATGACGGGACCTACGAGCAGTACTTC
>TRBJ2-3|TRBV12-3/TRBV12-4|many|.
CASRSTGIDTQYF
TGTGCCAGCAGATCAACAGGGATAGATACGCAGTATTTT
>TRBJ2-3|TRBV27|.|.
CASSLVGGVTDTQYF
TGTGCCAGCAGTTTAGTTGGCGGGGTCACAGATACGCAGTATTTT
>TRBJ2-5|TRBV18|.|.
CASSPSIQETQYF
TGTGCCAGCTCACCCTCGATTCAAGAGACCCAGTACTTC
>TRBJ1-4|TRBV18|.|.
CASSPRGPSATNEKLFF
TGTGCCAGCTCACCACGGGGACCGAGCGCAACTAATGAAAAACTGTTTTTT
>TRBJ2-1|TRBV4-2|.|TRBD1
CASRKTGGKDNEQFF
TGTGCCAGCAGAAAGACAGGGGGCAAGGACAATGAGCAGTTCTTC
>TRBJ2-6|TRBV11-2|few|TRBD2
CASSLGGLTSGSSGANVLTF
TGTGCCAGCAGCTTAGGGGGGCTGACTAGCGGGAGTTCTGGGGCCAACGTCCTGACTTTC
>TRBJ1-2|TRBV9|.|.
CASSETGGYGYTF
TGTGCCAGCAGTGAGACAGGCGGCTATGGCTACACCTTC
>TRBJ2-1|TRBV28|few|TRBD2
CASSGGRQFF
TGTGCCAGCTCTGGCGGGAGGCAGTTCTTC
>TRBJ1-1|TRBV20-1|few|.
CSVTPNTEAFF
TGCAGTGTTACCCCAAACACTGAAGCTTTCTTT
>TRBJ2-5|TRBV29-1|few|.
CSVGWGADETQYF
TGCAGCGTTGGGTGGGGGGCCGACGAGACCCAGTACTTC
>TRBJ2-7|TRBV18|.|TRBD1
CASRTGGKDEQYF
TGTGCCAGCCGGACAGGGGGAAAGGACGAGCAGTACTTC
>TRBJ2-3|TRBV6-2/TRBV6-3|few|.
CASSKWATSTDTQYF
TGTGCCAGCAGTAAATGGGCGACTAGCACAGATACGCAGTATTTT
>TRBJ2-5|TRBV2|few|TRBD2
CASSALETSDGIETQYF
TGTGCCAGCAGCGCCCTCGAGACTAGCGACGGGATTGAGACCCAGTACTTC
>TRBJ2-7|TRBV5-1|few|.
CASSPGHQSSYEQYF
TGCGCCAGCAGCCCCGGACACCAGAGCTCCTACGAGCAGTACTTC
>TRBJ2-3|TRBV4-2|.|TRBD2
CASSPQSLAGVTDTQYF
TGTGCCAGCAGCCCACAATCACTAGCGGGGGTCACAGATACGCAGTATTTT
>TRBJ2-3|TRBV20-1|.|TRBD2
CSASEALAGSTDTQYF
TGCAGTGCTAGTGAAGCCCTAGCGGGGAGCACAGATACGCAGTATTTT
>TRBJ1-5|TRBV6-2/TRBV6-3|.|TRBD1
CASSSRDRAQPQHF
TGTGCCAGCAGTTCGCGGGACAGGGCTCAGCCCCAGCATTTT
>TRBJ2-2|TRBV11-2|.|.
CASSLRVPQWTGELFF
TGTGCCAGCAGCTTAAGAGTGCCCCAGTGGACCGGGGAGCTGTTTTTT
>TRBJ1-2|TRBV7-9|.|TRBD1
CASSLERDRGANYGYTF
TGTGCCAGCAGCTTAGAACGGGACAGGGGAGCTAACTATGGCTACACCTTC
>TRBJ2-1|TRBV15|.|TRBD1
CATSRGGPGQLSYNEQFF
TGTGCCACCAGCAGAGGGGGACCGGGACAGCTATCCTACAATGAGCAGTTCTTC
>TRBJ2-1|TRBV20-1|.|.
CSANWGSSYNEQFF
TGCAGTGCTAATTGGGGAAGCTCCTACAATGAGCAGTTCTTC
>TRBJ2-7|TRBV2|.|TRBD1
CASTGGQGSYEQYF
TGTGCCTCCACCGGGGGACAGGGTTCCTACGAGCAGTACTTC
>TRBJ2-7|TRBV5-1|few|TRBD2
CASSSRGTSIYEQYF
TGCGCCAGCAGCTCGAGGGGGACTAGCATCTACGAGCAGTACTTC
>TRBJ2-7|TRBV20-1|.|.
CSGATFYEQYF
TGCAGCGGGGCCACCTTTTACGAGCAGTACTTC
>TRBJ1-1|TRBV5-1|many|.
CASSRGQTNTEAFF
TGCGCCAGCAGTAGAGGACAGACGAACACTGAAGCTTTCTTT
>TRBJ1-2|TRBV20-1|few|TRBD1
CSAKDRAGGYGYTF
TGCAGTGCAAAGGACAGGGCGGGGGGCTATGGCTACACCTTC
>TRBJ1-2|TRBV4-3|few|TRBD1
CASSQVLGTVPYGYTF
TGCGCCAGCAGCCAAGTTTTAGGGACAGTCCCTTATGGCTACACCTTC